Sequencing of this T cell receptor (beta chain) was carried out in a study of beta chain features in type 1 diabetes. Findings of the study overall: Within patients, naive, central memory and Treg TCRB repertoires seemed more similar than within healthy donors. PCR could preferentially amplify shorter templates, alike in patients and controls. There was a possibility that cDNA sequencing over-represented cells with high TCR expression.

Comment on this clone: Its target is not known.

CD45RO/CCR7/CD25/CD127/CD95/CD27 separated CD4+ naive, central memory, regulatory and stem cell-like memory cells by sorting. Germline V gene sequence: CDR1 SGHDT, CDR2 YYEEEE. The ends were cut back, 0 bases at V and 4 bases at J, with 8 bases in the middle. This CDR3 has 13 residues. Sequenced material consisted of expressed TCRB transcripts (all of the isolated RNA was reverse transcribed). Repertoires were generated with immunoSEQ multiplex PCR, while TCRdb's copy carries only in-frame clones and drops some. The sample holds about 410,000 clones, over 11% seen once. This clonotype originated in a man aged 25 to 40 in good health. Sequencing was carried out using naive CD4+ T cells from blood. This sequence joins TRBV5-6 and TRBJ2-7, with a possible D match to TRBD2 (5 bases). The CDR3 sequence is CASSLGGEYEQYV. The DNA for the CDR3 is TGTGCCAGCAGCTTGGGTGGGGAGTACGAGCAGTACGTC.